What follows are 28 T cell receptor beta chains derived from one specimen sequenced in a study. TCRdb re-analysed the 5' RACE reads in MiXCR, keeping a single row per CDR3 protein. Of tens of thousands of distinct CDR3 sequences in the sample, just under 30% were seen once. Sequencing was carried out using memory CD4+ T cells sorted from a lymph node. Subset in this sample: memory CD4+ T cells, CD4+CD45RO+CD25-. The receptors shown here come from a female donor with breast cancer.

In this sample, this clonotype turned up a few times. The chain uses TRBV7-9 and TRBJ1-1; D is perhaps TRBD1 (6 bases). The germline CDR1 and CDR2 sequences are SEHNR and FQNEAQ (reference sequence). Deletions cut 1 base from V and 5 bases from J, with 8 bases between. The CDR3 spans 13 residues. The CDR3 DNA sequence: TGTGCCAGCAGCTTAGGCCAGGGGACTGAAGCTTTCTTT. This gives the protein CASSLGQGTEAFF.

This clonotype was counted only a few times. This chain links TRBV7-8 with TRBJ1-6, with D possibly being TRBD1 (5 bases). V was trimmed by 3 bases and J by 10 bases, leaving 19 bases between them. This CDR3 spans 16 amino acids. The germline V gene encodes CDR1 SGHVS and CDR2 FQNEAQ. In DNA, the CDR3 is TGTGCCAGCAGCTTCGGCCTTGGGGACGGGGGGTCACCCCTCCACTTT. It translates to CASSFGLGDGGSPLHF.

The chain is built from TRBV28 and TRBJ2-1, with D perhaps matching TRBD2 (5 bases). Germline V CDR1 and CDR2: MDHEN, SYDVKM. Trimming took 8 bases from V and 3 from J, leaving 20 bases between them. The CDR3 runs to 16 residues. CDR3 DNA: TGTGCCAGCGGAGGTACTGAGAGGGCCTACTACAATGAGCAGTTCTTC. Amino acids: CASGGTERAYYNEQFF.

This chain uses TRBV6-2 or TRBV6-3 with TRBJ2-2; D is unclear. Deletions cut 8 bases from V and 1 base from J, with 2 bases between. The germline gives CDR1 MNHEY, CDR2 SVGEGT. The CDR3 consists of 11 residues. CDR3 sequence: CASGNTGELFF. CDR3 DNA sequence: TGTGCCAGCGGGAACACCGGGGAGCTGTTTTTT.

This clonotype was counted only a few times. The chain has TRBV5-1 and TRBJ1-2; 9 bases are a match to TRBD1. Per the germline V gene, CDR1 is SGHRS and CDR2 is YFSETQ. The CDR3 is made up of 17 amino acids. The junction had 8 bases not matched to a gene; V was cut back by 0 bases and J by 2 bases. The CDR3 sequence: CASSLADIGQGNYGYTF. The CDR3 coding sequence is TGCGCCAGCAGCTTGGCCGATATTGGACAGGGGAACTATGGCTACACCTTC.

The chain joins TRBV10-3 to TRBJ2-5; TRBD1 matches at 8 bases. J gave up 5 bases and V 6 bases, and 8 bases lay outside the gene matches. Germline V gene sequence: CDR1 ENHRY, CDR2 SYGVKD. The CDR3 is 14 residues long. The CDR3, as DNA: TGTGCCATCAGCCATACGACAGGGGATGAGACCCAGTACTTC. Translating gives CAISHTTGDETQYF.

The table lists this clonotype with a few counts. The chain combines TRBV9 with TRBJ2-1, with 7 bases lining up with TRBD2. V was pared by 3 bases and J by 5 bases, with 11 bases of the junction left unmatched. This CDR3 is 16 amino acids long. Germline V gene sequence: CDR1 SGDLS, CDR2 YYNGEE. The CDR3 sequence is CASSDNLADNNNEQFF. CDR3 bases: TGTGCCAGCAGCGACAACCTAGCGGACAATAACAATGAGCAGTTCTTC.

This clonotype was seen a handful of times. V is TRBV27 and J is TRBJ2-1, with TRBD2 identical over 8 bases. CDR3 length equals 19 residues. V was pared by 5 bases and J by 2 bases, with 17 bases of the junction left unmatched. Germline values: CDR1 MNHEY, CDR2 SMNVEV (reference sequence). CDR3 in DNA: TGTGCCAGCAGTCCTATACCCCCGTGGGCGGGAGGTACCTACAATGAGCAGTTCTTC. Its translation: CASSPIPPWAGGTYNEQFF.

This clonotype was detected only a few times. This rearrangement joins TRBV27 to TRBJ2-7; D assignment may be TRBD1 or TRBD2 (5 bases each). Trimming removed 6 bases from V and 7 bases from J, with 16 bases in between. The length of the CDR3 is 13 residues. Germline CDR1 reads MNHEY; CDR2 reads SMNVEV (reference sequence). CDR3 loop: CASSRLGEWEQYF. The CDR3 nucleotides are TGTGCCAGCAGCCGACTGGGGGAGTGGGAGCAGTACTTC.

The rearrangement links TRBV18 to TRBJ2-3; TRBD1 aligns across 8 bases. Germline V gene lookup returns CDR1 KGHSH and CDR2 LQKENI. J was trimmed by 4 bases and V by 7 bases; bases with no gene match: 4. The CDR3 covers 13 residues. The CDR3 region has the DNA TGTGCCAGCTTAGGACAGGGAGCAGATACGCAGTATTTT. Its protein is CASLGQGADTQYF.

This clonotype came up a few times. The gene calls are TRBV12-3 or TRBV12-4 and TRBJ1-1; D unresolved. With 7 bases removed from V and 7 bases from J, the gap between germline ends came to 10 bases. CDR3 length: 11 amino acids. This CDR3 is CASTDPGEAFF. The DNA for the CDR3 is TGTGCCAGCACCGACCCAGGTGAAGCTTTCTTT.

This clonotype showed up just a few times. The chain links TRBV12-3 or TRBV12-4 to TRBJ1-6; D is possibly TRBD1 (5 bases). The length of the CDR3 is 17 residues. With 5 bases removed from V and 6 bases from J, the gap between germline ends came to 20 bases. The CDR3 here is CASSPFSRSGLNSPLHF. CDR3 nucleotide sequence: TGTGCCAGCAGTCCGTTTTCGAGGTCGGGACTTAATTCACCCCTCCACTTT.

CDR3 amino acids: CASSSAGTALAKNIQYF. The CDR3 DNA is TGTGCCAGCAGTTCAGCCGGGACAGCCTTAGCCAAAAACATTCAGTACTTC. The genes are TRBV6-2 or TRBV6-3 and TRBJ2-4; the match to TRBD1 covers 7 bases. This CDR3 comprises 17 residues. Germline V gene lookup returns CDR1 MNHEY and CDR2 SVGEGT. V gave up 4 bases and J gave up 0 bases; unmatched junction bases: 9.

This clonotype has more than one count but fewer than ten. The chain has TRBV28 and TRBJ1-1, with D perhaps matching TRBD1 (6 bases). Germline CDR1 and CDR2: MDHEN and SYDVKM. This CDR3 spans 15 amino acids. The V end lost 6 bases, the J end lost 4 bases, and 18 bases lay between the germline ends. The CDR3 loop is CASRVTGDMSTEAFF. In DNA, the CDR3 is TGTGCCAGCAGGGTAACGGGGGACATGAGCACTGAAGCTTTCTTT.

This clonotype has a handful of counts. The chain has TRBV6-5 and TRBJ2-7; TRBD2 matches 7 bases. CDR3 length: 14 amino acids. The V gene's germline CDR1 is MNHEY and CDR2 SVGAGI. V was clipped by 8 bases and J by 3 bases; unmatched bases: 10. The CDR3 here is CASWGGYPGYEQYF. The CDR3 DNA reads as TGTGCCAGCTGGGGGGGTTACCCAGGCTACGAGCAGTACTTC.

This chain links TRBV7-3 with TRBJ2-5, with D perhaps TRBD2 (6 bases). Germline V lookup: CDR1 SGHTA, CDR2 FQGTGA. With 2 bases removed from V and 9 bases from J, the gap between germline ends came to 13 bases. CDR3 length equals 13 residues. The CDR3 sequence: CASSLGRREAQYF. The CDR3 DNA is TGTGCCAGCAGCTTAGGTCGAAGGGAGGCCCAGTACTTC.

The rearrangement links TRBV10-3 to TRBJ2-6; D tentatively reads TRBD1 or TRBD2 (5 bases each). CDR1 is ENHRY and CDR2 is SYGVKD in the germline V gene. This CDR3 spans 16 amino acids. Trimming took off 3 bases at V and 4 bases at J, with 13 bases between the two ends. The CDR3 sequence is CAISEPEGKGANVLTF. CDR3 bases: TGTGCCATCAGTGAACCCGAGGGGAAAGGGGCCAACGTCCTGACTTTC.

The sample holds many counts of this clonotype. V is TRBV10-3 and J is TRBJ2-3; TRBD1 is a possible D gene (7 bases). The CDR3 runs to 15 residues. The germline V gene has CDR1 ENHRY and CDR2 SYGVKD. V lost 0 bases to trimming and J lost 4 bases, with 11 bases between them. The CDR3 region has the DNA TGTGCCATCAGTGAGTCGGAGGGGGCCGCAGATACGCAGTATTTT. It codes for CAISESEGAADTQYF.

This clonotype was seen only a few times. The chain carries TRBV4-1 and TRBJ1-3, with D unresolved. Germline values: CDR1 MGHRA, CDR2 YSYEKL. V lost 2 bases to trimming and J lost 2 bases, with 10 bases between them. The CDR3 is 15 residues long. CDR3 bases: TGCGCCAGCAGCCAATACGGCACCACTGGAAACACCATATATTTT. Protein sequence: CASSQYGTTGNTIYF.

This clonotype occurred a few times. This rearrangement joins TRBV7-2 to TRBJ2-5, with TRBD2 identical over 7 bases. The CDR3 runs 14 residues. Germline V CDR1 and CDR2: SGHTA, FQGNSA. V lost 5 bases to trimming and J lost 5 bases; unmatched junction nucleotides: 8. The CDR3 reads CASSKTSVPETQYF. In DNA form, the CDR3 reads TGTGCCAGCAGCAAAACTAGCGTTCCTGAGACCCAGTACTTC.

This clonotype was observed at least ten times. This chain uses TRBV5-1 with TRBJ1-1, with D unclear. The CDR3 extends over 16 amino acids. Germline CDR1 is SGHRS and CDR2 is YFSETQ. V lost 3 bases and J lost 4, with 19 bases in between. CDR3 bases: TGCGCCAGCAGCTCATTAGTTCCTTCGGGCCGCACTGAAGCTTTCTTT. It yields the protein CASSSLVPSGRTEAFF.

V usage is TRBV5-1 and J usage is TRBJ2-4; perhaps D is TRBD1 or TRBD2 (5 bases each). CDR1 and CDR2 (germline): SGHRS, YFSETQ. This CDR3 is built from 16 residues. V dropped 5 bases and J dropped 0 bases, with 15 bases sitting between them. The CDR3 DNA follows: TGCGCCAGCAGTGAGGGGCAGGGCCTAGCCAAAAACATTCAGTACTTC. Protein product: CASSEGQGLAKNIQYF. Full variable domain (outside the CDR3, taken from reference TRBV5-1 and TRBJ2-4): KAGVTQTPRYLIKTRGQQVTLSCSPISGHRSVSWYQQTPGQGLQFLFEYFSETQRNKGNFPGRFSGRQFSNSRSEMNVSTLELGDSALYLCASSEGQGLAKNIQYFGAGTRLSVL.

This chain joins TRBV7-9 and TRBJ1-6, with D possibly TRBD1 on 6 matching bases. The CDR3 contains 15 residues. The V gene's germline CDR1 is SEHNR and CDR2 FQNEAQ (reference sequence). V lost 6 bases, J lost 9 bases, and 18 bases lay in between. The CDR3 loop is CASSSGTREGSPLHF. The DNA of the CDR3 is TGTGCCAGCAGTTCCGGGACACGCGAGGGTTCACCCCTCCACTTT.

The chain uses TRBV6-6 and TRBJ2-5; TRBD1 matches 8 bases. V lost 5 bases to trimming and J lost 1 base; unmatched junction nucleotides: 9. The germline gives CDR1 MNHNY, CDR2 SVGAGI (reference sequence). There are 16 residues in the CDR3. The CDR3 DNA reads TGTGCCAGCAGTGATTACGGGACAGGCTTCCAAGAGACCCAGTACTTC. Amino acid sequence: CASSDYGTGFQETQYF.

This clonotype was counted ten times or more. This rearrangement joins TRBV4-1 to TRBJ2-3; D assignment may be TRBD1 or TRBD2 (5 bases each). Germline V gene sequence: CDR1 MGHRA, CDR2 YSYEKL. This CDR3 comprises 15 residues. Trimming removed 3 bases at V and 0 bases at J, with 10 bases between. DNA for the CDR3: TGCGCCAGCAGCCATTGGGGGTCAAGCACAGATACGCAGTATTTT. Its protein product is CASSHWGSSTDTQYF.

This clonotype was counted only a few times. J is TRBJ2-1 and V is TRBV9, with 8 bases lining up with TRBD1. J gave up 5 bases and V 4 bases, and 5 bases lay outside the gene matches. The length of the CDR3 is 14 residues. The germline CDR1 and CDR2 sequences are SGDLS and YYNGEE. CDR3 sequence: CASSKQGDDNEQFF. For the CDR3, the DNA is TGTGCCAGCAGCAAACAGGGGGATGACAATGAGCAGTTCTTC.

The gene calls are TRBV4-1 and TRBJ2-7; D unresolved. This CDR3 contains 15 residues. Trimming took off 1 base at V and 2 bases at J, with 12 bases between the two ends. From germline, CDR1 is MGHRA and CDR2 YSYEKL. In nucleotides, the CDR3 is TGCGCCAGCAGCCAAGGAATGGCAGAAACCTACGAGCAGTACTTC. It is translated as CASSQGMAETYEQYF.

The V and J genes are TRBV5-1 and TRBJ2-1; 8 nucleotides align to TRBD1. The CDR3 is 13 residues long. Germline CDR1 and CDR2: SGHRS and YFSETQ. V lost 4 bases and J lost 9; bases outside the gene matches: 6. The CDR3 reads CASSEGQVGEQFF. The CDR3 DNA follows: TGCGCCAGCAGCGAGGGACAGGTCGGTGAGCAGTTCTTC.